This entry lists 31 T cell receptor beta chains sequenced from one sample in a study of T cells in Graves' hyperthyroidism and ophthalmopathy. Amplification targeted TCR beta CDR3 regions from RNA transcripts. TCR CDR3 regions were first amplified by RT-PCR with HTBI primers. Via MiXCR, TCRdb re-called the multiplex PCR reads, giving one row per CDR3 protein. The sample yields fewer than 600,000 distinct CDR3 sequences, approximately 14% seen once. Material: blood. Receptors were obtained from a woman in her thirties or forties with Graves' hyperthyroidism.

The chain couples TRBV30 to TRBJ1-1; TRBD1 aligns across 9 bases. The J segment lost 5 bases and the V segment lost 3 bases, leaving 4 bases of the junction unmatched. There are 13 residues in the CDR3. Germline V lookup: CDR1 GTSNPN, CDR2 SVGIG (reference sequence). The CDR3 protein is CAWRGQGGTEAFF. The CDR3, as DNA: TGTGCCTGGAGGGGACAGGGAGGAACTGAAGCTTTCTTT.

This clonotype was observed many times. The CDR3 DNA sequence: TGTGCCAGCAGCTTAGTCCCTGGGGGCTCTGGCGAGCAGTACTTC. This translates into CASSLVPGGSGEQYF. The rearrangement joins TRBV11-2 to TRBJ2-7; D is possibly TRBD1 (6 bases). Trimming shortened V by 1 base and J by 6 bases, and 16 bases separated the two germline ends. This CDR3 is 15 amino acids long. Per the germline V gene, CDR1 is SGHAT and CDR2 is FQNNGV.

This clonotype was counted only a few times. The gene calls are TRBV20-1 and TRBJ1-5; D remains unclear. The CDR3 covers 13 residues. Looked up from germline, CDR1 is DFQATT and CDR2 is SNEGSKA (reference sequence). Deletions cut 6 bases from V and 5 bases from J, with 14 bases between. In nucleotides, the CDR3 is TGCAGTGCCCGCCGTGGCCAGGATCAGCCCCAGCATTTT. Encoded protein: CSARRGQDQPQHF.

This chain joins TRBV6-1 and TRBJ2-3; D perhaps matches TRBD2 (6 bases). CDR1 and CDR2 (germline): MNHNS, SASEGT. CDR3 length: 15 residues. Trimming cost V 6 bases and J 1 base, with 14 bases left between them. The CDR3 reads CASRKVAERTDTQYF. For the CDR3, the DNA is TGTGCCAGCAGGAAGGTAGCGGAGCGCACAGATACGCAGTATTTT.

V gene TRBV7-6 combines with J gene TRBJ2-2, with 10 positions matching TRBD2. The V segment lost 1 base and the J segment 7 bases; nucleotides outside the gene matches: 12. This CDR3 is 18 amino acids long. CDR1 and CDR2 from the germline V gene are SGHVS and FNYEAQ. In DNA form, the CDR3 reads TGTGCCAGCAGCTTAGTGTCGCTAGCGGGAGACTTAGGCGGGGAGCTGTTTTTT. Translating it yields CASSLVSLAGDLGGELFF.

This clonotype was seen at least ten times. This rearrangement joins TRBV12-3 or TRBV12-4 to TRBJ1-5; weak D call: TRBD1 (5 bases). CDR3 size: 16 residues. Trimming removed 6 bases at V and 3 bases at J, with 18 bases between. CDR3 nucleotide sequence: TGTGCCAGCAGCTCCCAGGGTAATCGGTACAATCAGCCCCAGCATTTT. It codes for CASSSQGNRYNQPQHF.

This clonotype was detected many times. This chain links TRBV11-3 with TRBJ2-1; 10 positions agree with TRBD2. CDR1 is SGHNT and CDR2 is YENEEA in the germline V gene. CDR3 length equals 15 residues. V shed 5 bases, J shed 4 bases, and the junction held 5 bases outside the gene matches. The CDR3 is CASSPATSGYNEQFF. The CDR3, as DNA: TGTGCCAGCAGCCCGGCGACTAGCGGGTACAATGAGCAGTTCTTC.

Many counts were recorded for this clonotype. J is TRBJ1-5 and V is TRBV28; D might be TRBD1 (5 bases). Trimming cost V 3 bases and J 2 bases, with 14 bases left between them. CDR3 size: 16 residues. Germline values: CDR1 MDHEN, CDR2 SYDVKM. The CDR3 DNA is TGTGCCAGCAGTTTCTCCGGGACTTATGGCAATCAGCCCCAGCATTTT. This translates into CASSFSGTYGNQPQHF.

This clonotype has at least ten counts. The chain links TRBV7-3 to TRBJ1-1, with D unresolved. This CDR3 is 13 amino acids long. From germline, CDR1 is SGHTA and CDR2 FQGTGA. The germline V and J ends were trimmed by 5 bases and 1 base, with 8 bases remaining between them. The CDR3 nucleotides are TGTGCCAGCAGCCCGTTCACGAACACTGAAGCTTTCTTT. Translated, it gives CASSPFTNTEAFF.

The rearrangement uses TRBV28 and TRBJ2-1; D is uncertain. V was trimmed by 4 bases and J by 0 bases, leaving 13 bases between them. The germline V gene has CDR1 MDHEN and CDR2 SYDVKM. The CDR3 spans 16 residues. CDR3 nucleotides: TGTGCCAGCAGTTCCCTGACACTGAGCTCCTACAATGAGCAGTTCTTC. As protein: CASSSLTLSSYNEQFF.

The V and J genes are TRBV19 and TRBJ1-1; the D is unclear. The CDR3 runs to 14 residues. Germline V gene data show CDR1 as LNHDA and CDR2 as SQIVND (reference sequence). With 1 base removed from V and 0 bases from J, the gap between germline ends came to 6 bases. The CDR3 here is CASSIGSMNTEAFF. CDR3 bases: TGTGCCAGTAGTATAGGCAGCATGAACACTGAAGCTTTCTTT.

This clonotype was seen many times. The genes are TRBV28 and TRBJ2-7; TRBD2 might be the D (6 bases). The CDR3 consists of 16 residues. The V gene lost 5 bases and the J gene lost 0 bases, with 17 bases spanning the gap. The V gene's germline CDR1 is MDHEN and CDR2 SYDVKM. The CDR3 DNA follows: TGTGCCAGCAGTGGGTTCGGGGGAGGCCTCTCCTACGAGCAGTACTTC. It is translated as CASSGFGGGLSYEQYF.

This clonotype was counted at least ten times. The rearrangement joins TRBV4-1 to TRBJ2-7; the match to TRBD2 covers 8 bases. With 1 base clipped from V and 4 bases from J, the junction kept 9 bases outside the gene matches. From germline, CDR1 is MGHRA and CDR2 YSYEKL. The CDR3 totals 16 residues. Here the CDR3 DNA reads TGCGCCAGCAGCCAAGTTGGTGGTGCGGGGGGTTACGAGCAGTACTTC. Its protein is CASSQVGGAGGYEQYF.

The sample holds many counts of this clonotype. The rearrangement joins TRBV12-3 or TRBV12-4 to TRBJ2-1; unclear D gene. Trimming shortened V by 4 bases and J by 0 bases, and 10 bases separated the two germline ends. The CDR3 loop spans 15 amino acids. CDR3 sequence reads: CASSYTPSSYNEQFF. The CDR3 nucleotides are TGTGCCAGCAGTTACACTCCTAGCTCCTACAATGAGCAGTTCTTC.

This clonotype was seen ten or more times. The chain joins TRBV20-1 to TRBJ1-6, with D maybe TRBD1 (5 bases). Germline CDR1 DFQATT, CDR2 SNEGSKA (reference sequence). V lost 4 bases, J lost 5 bases, and 12 bases lay in between. The CDR3 has 14 amino acids. The DNA for the CDR3 is TGCAGTGCTAAGATCGGGACTGATAATTCACCCCTCCACTTT. This codes for CSAKIGTDNSPLHF.

In its sample, this clonotype was seen a few times. The rearrangement uses TRBV20-1 and TRBJ2-7; D uncertain. CDR3 size: 12 residues. Germline V lookup: CDR1 DFQATT, CDR2 SNEGSKA (reference sequence). DNA of the CDR3: TGCAGCACCACTGGACGTTCCTACGAGCAGTACTTC. It encodes CSTTGRSYEQYF.

This clonotype has a handful of counts. V and J are TRBV25-1 and TRBJ1-4, with no clear D. V shed 4 bases and J shed 8 bases, with 8 bases lying between them. This CDR3 has 12 amino acids. Germline V gene lookup returns CDR1 MGHDK and CDR2 SYGVNS. CDR3 DNA: TGTGCCAGCAGTGCCCCGGGAGAAAAACTGTTTTTT. Amino acids: CASSAPGEKLFF. Full variable domain (rest looked up from reference TRBV25-1 and TRBJ1-4): EADIYQTPRYLVIGTGKKITLECSQTMGHDKMYWYQQDPGMELHLIHYSYGVNSTEKGDLSSESTVSRIRTEHFPLTLESARPSHTSQYLCASSAPGEKLFFGSGTQLSVL.

In its sample, this clonotype was seen a few times. The chain carries TRBV9 and TRBJ2-7; D not resolved. This CDR3 is 14 amino acids long. Deletions cut 2 bases from V and 2 bases from J, with 11 bases between. Germline V gene data show CDR1 as SGDLS and CDR2 as YYNGEE. This chain's CDR3 is CASSVLDRTYEQYF. The CDR3 region has the DNA TGTGCCAGCAGCGTCCTGGACCGAACCTACGAGCAGTACTTC.

In this sample, this clonotype turned up a few times. The chain carries TRBV4-2 and TRBJ2-7, with TRBD1 identical over 7 bases. The germline V gene encodes CDR1 LGHNA and CDR2 YNFKEQ. The ends lost 2 bases at V and 3 bases at J; junction bases unmatched: 7. The CDR3 has 15 amino acids. The CDR3 DNA sequence: TGTGCCAGCAGCCAAAGACAGGGAGTAGGCTACGAGCAGTACTTC. This codes for CASSQRQGVGYEQYF.

This clonotype was detected ten times or more. J is TRBJ2-7 and V is TRBV11-3; TRBD1 aligns across 9 bases. Per germline, CDR1 SGHNT and CDR2 YENEEA. This CDR3 is 15 amino acids long. Trimming at V came to 4 bases and at J to 5 bases, leaving 9 bases not matched to a gene. The CDR3 loop is CASSSGYRGPDEQYF. The CDR3 DNA is TGTGCCAGCAGCTCGGGGTACAGGGGGCCGGACGAGCAGTACTTC.

This clonotype has ten or more counts. CDR3 in amino acids: CASSLVEVRTDTQYF. The CDR3 nucleotides read TGTGCCAGCAGCTTAGTAGAGGTTCGCACAGATACGCAGTATTTT. The chain joins TRBV7-9 to TRBJ2-3, with D hard to call. V lost 1 base and J 1 base, leaving 9 bases between the germline ends. There are 15 residues in the CDR3. Germline assignment: CDR1 SEHNR and CDR2 FQNEAQ (reference sequence).

The gene calls are TRBV7-2 and TRBJ2-5; tentatively, D is TRBD1 (6 bases). V was shortened by 4 bases and J by 3 bases, with 15 bases between the two germline ends. The CDR3 runs 15 residues. The germline CDR1 and CDR2 sequences are SGHTA and FQGNSA. The CDR3 sequence: CASSWRPGHEETQYF. The CDR3 DNA sequence: TGTGCCAGCAGCTGGAGGCCGGGACACGAAGAGACCCAGTACTTC.

This chain links TRBV25-1 with TRBJ2-7; a weak D match, TRBD2 (5 bases). The germline CDR1 and CDR2 sequences are MGHDK and SYGVNS. The CDR3 has 12 amino acids. V was pared by 10 bases and J by 3 bases, with 13 bases between. CDR3 region: CATLDLFYEQYF. CDR3 nucleotides: TGTGCCACCCTGGACTTGTTCTACGAGCAGTACTTC.

This clonotype was counted only a few times. The chain combines TRBV9 with TRBJ2-7, with TRBD2 matching 12 bases. Germline values: CDR1 SGDLS, CDR2 YYNGEE. The CDR3 covers 16 residues. The trim removed 2 bases at V and 6 bases at J, leaving 9 bases unmatched. The CDR3 bases are TGTGCCAGCAGCGTCAGCCCTAGCGGGAGGGCGGGCGAGCAGTACTTC. This translates into CASSVSPSGRAGEQYF. The whole variable domain, filled in from reference TRBV9 and TRBJ2-7, reads DSGVTQTPKHLITATGQRVTLRCSPRSGDLSVYWYQQSLDQGLQFLIQYYNGEERAKGNILERFSAQQFPDLHSELNLSSLELGDSALYFCASSVSPSGRAGEQYFGPGTRLTVT.

This clonotype came up many times. The V call is TRBV11-1, the J call TRBJ2-5; 9 nucleotides align to TRBD2. Germline lookup yields CDR1 SGHAT and CDR2 FQDESV (reference sequence). Trimming at V came to 0 bases and at J to 2 bases, leaving 1 base not matched to a gene. This CDR3 spans 15 amino acids. The CDR3 DNA is TGTGCCAGCAGCTTAGCGCTAGCGGGACAAGAGACCCAGTACTTC. Translation gives CASSLALAGQETQYF.

At least ten counts were recorded for this clonotype. This chain joins TRBV2 and TRBJ2-5; weak D call: TRBD1 (6 bases). Trimming cost V 5 bases and J 0 bases, with 10 bases left between them. The CDR3 consists of 14 residues. Germline CDR1 SNHLY, CDR2 FYNNEI. CDR3 sequence (DNA): TGTGCCAGCAGTCCGGACAGATACCAAGAGACCCAGTACTTC. Amino acid sequence: CASSPDRYQETQYF.

This clonotype was counted at least ten times. The chain employs TRBV3-1 and TRBJ2-1; TRBD2 matches at 12 bases. Per the germline V gene, CDR1 is LGHDT and CDR2 is YNNKEL (reference sequence). V trimming: 2 bases; J trimming: 8 bases; junction bases outside the gene matches: 4. There are 15 residues in the CDR3. The CDR3 coding sequence is TGTGCCAGCAGCCAAATACTAGCGGGAGGCGATGAGCAGTTCTTC. It translates to CASSQILAGGDEQFF.

There are many counts of this clonotype. The gene calls are TRBV20-1 and TRBJ2-3, with D unclear. The CDR3 loop spans 13 amino acids. Per the germline V gene, CDR1 is DFQATT and CDR2 is SNEGSKA (reference sequence). Between the trimmed V and J ends, which lost 0 bases and 6 bases, there was a span of 10 bases. The CDR3 loop is CSARDQETDTQYF. CDR3 sequence (DNA): TGCAGTGCTAGAGATCAGGAAACCGATACGCAGTATTTT.

The rearrangement joins TRBV9 to TRBJ1-1, with 7 bases identical to TRBD1. Per germline, CDR1 SGDLS and CDR2 YYNGEE. This CDR3 has 15 residues. Unmatched junction bases numbered 8, after V lost 3 bases and J lost 3 bases. The CDR3 loop reads CASSATGVADTEAFF. The DNA for the CDR3 is TGTGCCAGCAGCGCCACAGGGGTGGCGGACACTGAAGCTTTCTTT.

This clonotype was recorded a few times. CDR3 coding DNA: TGCAGTGCCAGGACAGGGCCTTCACCCCTCCACTTT. This sequence encodes CSARTGPSPLHF. The V gene is TRBV20-1, the J gene TRBJ1-6, with TRBD1 identical over 8 bases. Germline V gene lookup returns CDR1 DFQATT and CDR2 SNEGSKA (reference sequence). The CDR3 contains 12 residues. V dropped 6 bases and J dropped 9; count of bases not matched to a gene: 4.

At least ten counts were recorded for this clonotype. This chain links TRBV3-1 with TRBJ1-6; D is perhaps TRBD1 (5 bases). V shed 3 bases and J shed 10 bases, with 10 bases lying between them. CDR3 length: 13 amino acids. From germline, CDR1 is LGHDT and CDR2 YNNKEL (reference sequence). CDR3 in DNA: TGTGCCAGCAGCCACCAGGGAAAGTCACCCCTCCACTTT. Its protein product is CASSHQGKSPLHF.